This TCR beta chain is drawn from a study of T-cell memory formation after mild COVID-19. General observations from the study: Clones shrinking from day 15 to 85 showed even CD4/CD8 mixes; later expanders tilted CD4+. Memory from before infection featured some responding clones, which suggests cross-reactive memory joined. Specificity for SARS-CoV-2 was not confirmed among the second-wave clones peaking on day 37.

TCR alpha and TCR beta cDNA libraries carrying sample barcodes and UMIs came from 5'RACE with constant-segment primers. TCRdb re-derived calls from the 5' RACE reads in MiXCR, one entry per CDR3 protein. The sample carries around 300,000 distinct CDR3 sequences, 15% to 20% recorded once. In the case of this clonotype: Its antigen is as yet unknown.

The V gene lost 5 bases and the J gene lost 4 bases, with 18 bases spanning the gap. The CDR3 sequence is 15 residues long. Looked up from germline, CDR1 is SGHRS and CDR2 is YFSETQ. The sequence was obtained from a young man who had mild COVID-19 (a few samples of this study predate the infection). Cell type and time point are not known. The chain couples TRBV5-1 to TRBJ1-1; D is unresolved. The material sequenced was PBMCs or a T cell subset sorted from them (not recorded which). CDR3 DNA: TGCGCCAGCAGTTCTCTCCCTGACACAGCCACTGAAGCTTTCTTT. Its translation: CASSSLPDTATEAFF.